This T cell receptor beta chain stems from a study of control samples from healthy donors and cancer patients. The assay was immunoSEQ multiplex PCR, and TCRdb's table has in-frame clones only and misses some. The sample lists about 180,000 clones; about 90% were seen once. The germline gives CDR1 SGHTA, CDR2 FQGNSA. There are 17 residues in the CDR3. V lost 5 bases to trimming and J lost 8 bases; unmatched junction nucleotides: 12. This sequence joins TRBV7-2 and TRBJ2-2, with TRBD2 matching 12 bases. The source of this sequence is a woman between 50 and 59 years old in good health. Material: blood. CDR3 DNA: TGTGCCAGCAGCCAGACTAGCGGGGGACCTAGGGTGGGGGAGCTGTTTTTT. It is translated as CASSQTSGGPRVGELFF. Full variable domain (rest looked up from reference TRBV7-2 and TRBJ2-2): GAGVSQSPSNKVTEKGKDVELRCDPISGHTALYWYRQSLGQGLEFLIYFQGNSAPDKSGLPSDRFSAERTGGSVSTLTIQRTQQEDSAVYLCASSQTSGGPRVGELFFGEGSRLTVL.